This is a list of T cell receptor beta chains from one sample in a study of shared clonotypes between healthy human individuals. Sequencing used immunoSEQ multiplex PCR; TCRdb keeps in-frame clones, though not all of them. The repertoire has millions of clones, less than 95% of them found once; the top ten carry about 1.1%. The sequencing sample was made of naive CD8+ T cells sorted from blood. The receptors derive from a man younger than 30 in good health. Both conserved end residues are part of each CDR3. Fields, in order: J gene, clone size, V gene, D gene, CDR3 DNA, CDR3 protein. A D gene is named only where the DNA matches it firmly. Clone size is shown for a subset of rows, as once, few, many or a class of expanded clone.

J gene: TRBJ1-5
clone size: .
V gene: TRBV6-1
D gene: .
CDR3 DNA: TGTGCCAGCTCGCCCACGGGCACTAACTATCAGCCCCAGCATTTT
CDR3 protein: CASSPTGTNYQPQHF

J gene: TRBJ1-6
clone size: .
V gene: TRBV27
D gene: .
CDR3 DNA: TGTGCCAGCAGTTTATCGAGCAGCCTTAATTCACCCCTCCACTTT
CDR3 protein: CASSLSSSLNSPLHF

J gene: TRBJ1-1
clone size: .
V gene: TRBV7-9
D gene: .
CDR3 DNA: TGTGCCAGCAGCTTAGCCCCCGGGGGGGCGATCACTGAAGCTTTCTTT
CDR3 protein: CASSLAPGGAITEAFF

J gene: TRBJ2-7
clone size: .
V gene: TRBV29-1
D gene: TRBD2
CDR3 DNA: TGCAGCGTTGAAGATGGGACTAGCGGGAGTCCCTACGAGCAGTACTTC
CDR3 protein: CSVEDGTSGSPYEQYF

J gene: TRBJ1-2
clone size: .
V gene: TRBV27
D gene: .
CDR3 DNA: TGTGCCAGCAGTTCCTTTATGGGGTATGGCTACACCTTC
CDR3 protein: CASSSFMGYGYTF

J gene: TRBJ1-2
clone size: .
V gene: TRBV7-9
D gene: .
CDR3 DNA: TGTGCCAGCAGCTCGCCGCGACAGTTTACTAACTATGGCTACACCTTC
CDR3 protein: CASSSPRQFTNYGYTF

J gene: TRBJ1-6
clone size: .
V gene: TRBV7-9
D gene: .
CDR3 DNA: TGTGCCAGCAGCCGGGCAACGGATAATTCACCCCTCCACTTT
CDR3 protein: CASSRATDNSPLHF

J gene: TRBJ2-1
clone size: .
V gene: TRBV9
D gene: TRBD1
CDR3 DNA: TGTGCCAGCAGCGCTCCCAGGGGGCTGAGTGTGGATGAGCAGTTCTTC
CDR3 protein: CASSAPRGLSVDEQFF

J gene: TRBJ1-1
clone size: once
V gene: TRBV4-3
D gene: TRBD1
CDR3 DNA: TGCGCCAGCAGCCAAGAAGAGACAGGGGACGCGCCCCATGAAGCTTTCTTT
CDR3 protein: CASSQEETGDAPHEAFF

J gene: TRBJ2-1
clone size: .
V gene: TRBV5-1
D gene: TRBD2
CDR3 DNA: TGCGCCAGCAGCTTGGGACTAGCTGGGGACAATGAGCAGTTCTTC
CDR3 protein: CASSLGLAGDNEQFF

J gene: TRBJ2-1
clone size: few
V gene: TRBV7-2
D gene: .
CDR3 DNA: TGTGCCAGCAGCTTCGACTCCTACAATGAGCAGTTCTTC
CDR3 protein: CASSFDSYNEQFF

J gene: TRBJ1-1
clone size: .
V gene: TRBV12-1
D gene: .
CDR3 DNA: TGTGCCAGCAGCTTTGACAGGGGGCCGGACGACACTGAAGCTTTCTTT
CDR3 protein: CASSFDRGPDDTEAFF

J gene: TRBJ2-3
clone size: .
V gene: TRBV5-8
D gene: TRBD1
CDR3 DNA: TGTGCCAGCAGCGACGGGACAGGGGGGACAGATACGCAGTATTTT
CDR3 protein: CASSDGTGGTDTQYF

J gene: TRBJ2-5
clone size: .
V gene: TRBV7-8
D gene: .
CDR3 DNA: TGTGCCAGCAGCTCCCGGGAAGAGACCCAGTACTTC
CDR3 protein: CASSSREETQYF

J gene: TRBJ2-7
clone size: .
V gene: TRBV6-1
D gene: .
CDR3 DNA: TGTGCCAGCAGTGAAGCGGTATGGGGCTACGAGCAGTACTTC
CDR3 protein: CASSEAVWGYEQYF

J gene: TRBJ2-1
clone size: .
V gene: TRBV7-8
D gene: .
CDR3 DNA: TGTGCCAGCAGTTCGATGAACAGGGTCAATGAGCAGTTCTTC
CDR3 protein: CASSSMNRVNEQFF

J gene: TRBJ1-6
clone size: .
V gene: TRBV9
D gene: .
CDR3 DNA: TGTGCCAGCAGCGTAGGAGGGGATAACGCCATATTGGGCCTCCACTTT
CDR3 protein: CASSVGGDNAILGLHF

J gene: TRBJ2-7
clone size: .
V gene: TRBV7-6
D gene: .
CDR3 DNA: TGTGCCAGCAGCTCCAAAAGGGGGGGAGCCTACGAGCAGTACTTC
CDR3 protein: CASSSKRGGAYEQYF

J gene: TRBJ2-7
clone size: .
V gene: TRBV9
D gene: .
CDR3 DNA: TGTGCCAGCAGCGTAGGCTCAGGGAACTCCTACGAGCAGTACTTC
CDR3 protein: CASSVGSGNSYEQYF

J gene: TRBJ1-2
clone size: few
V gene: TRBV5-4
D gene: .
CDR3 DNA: TGTGCCAGCAGCTTGTGGGCAGGGGATGGCTACACCTTC
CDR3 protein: CASSLWAGDGYTF

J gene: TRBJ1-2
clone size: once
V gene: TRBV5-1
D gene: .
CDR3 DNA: TGCGCCAGCAGTCTGAGGGGGGAGCACTATGGCTACACCTTC
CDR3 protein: CASSLRGEHYGYTF

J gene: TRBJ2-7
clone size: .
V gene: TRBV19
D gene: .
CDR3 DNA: TGTGCCAGTAGTCCCTCCTTGACTTACTACGAGCAGTACTTC
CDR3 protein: CASSPSLTYYEQYF

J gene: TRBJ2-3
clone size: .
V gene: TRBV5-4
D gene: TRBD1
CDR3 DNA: TGTGCCAGCAGCTCGTGGGACAGGGGGGAGTATTTT
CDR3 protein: CASSSWDRGEYF

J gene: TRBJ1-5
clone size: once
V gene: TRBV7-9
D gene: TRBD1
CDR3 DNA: TGTGCCAGCAGCTTAGAAAGGGACAGCCAAAACTTTCAGCCCCAGCATTTT
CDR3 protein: CASSLERDSQNFQPQHF

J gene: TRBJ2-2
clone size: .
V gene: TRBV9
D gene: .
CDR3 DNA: TGTGCCAGCAGCGTCCGGGACAGGGCCAGCGGGAGCCCCAACGGGGAGCTGTTTTTT
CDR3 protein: CASSVRDRASGSPNGELFF

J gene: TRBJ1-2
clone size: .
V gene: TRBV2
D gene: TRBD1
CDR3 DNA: TGTGCCAGCAGAGACAGGGGAACTAACTATGGCTACACCTTC
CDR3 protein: CASRDRGTNYGYTF

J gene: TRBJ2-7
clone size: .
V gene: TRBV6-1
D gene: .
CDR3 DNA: TGTGCCAGCCCCATACCGGGCGGAGACTACGAGCAGTACTTC
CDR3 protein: CASPIPGGDYEQYF

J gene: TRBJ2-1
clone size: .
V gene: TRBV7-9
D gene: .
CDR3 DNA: TGTGCCAGCAGCTTAGAAGCCTCCAATGAGCAGTTCTTC
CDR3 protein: CASSLEASNEQFF

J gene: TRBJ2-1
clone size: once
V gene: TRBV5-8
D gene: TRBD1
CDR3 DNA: TGTGCCAGCAGCGTCGGGACAGGGGTTTACAATGAGCAGTTCTTC
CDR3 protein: CASSVGTGVYNEQFF

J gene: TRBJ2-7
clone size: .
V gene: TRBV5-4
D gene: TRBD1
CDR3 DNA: TGTGCCAGCAGCCTGAGGACAGGGGGCCTTTACGAGCAGTACTTC
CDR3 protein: CASSLRTGGLYEQYF

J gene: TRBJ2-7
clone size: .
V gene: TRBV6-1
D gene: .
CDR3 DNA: TGTGCCAGCTCAGTATACGAATCCTACGAGCAGTACTTC
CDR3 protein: CASSVYESYEQYF

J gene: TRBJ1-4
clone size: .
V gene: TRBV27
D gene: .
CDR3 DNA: TGTGCCACAGGACCCTATAATGAAAAACTGTTTTTT
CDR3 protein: CATGPYNEKLFF

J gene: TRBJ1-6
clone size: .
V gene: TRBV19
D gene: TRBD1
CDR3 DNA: TGTGCCAGTAGACAGGGGCTCTCACCCCTCCACTTT
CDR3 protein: CASRQGLSPLHF

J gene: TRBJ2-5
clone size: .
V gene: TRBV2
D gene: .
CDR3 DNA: TGTGCCAGCAGAGACGGCAACCAAGAGACCCAGTACTTC
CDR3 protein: CASRDGNQETQYF

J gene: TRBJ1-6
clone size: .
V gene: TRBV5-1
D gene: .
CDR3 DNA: TGCGCCAGCAGCTTGGAGGGTCCAGCCTCCCACTTT
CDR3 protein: CASSLEGPASHF

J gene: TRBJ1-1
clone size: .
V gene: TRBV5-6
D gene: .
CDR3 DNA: TGTGCCAGCAGCTTGCTTGCGGGTACTGAAGCTTTCTTT
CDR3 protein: CASSLLAGTEAFF

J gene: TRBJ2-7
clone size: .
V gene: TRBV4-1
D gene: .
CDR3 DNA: TGCGCCAGCAGCCCGAGGGTTCTGAAGCCCTACGAGCAGTACTTC
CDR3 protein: CASSPRVLKPYEQYF

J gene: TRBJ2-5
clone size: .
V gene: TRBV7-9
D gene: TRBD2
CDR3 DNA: TGTGCCAGCAGCTTAGTTGCGGGAGCCCCACAAGAGACCCAGTACTTC
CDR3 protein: CASSLVAGAPQETQYF

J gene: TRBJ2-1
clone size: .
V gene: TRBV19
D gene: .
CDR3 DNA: TGTGCCAGTAGTATAGATATTCGGGCAGGGACGATTGAGCAGTTCTTC
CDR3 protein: CASSIDIRAGTIEQFF

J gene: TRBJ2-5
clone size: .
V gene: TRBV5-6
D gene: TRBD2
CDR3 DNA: TGTGCCAGCAGCTTCGGACTAGCGGGGAACCAAGAGACCCAGTACTTC
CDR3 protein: CASSFGLAGNQETQYF

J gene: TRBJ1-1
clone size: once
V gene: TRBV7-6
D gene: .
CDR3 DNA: TGTGCCAGCAGCCTAGCCCAGGGGCACACTGAAGCTTTCTTT
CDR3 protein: CASSLAQGHTEAFF

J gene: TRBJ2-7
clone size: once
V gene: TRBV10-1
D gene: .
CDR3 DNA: TGCGCCAGCAGTGATGGACCGAGAGGCTACGAGCAGTACTTC
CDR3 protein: CASSDGPRGYEQYF

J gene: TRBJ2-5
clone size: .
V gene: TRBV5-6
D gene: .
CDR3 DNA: TGTGCCAGCAGCTTGGCCTTGGACCAGGAGACCCAGTACTTC
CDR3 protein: CASSLALDQETQYF

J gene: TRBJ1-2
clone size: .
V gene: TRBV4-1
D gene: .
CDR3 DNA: TGCGCCAGCAGCGCCGACCCGGCGGCTAACTATGGCTACACCTTC
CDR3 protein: CASSADPAANYGYTF

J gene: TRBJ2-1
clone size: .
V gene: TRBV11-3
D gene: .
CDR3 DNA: TGTGCCAGCAGCTTAGGGAATGAGCAGTTCTTC
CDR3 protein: CASSLGNEQFF

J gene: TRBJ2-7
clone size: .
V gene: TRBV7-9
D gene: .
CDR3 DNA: TGTGCCAGCAGCTTAGTGAGCAGGGACGAGCAGTACTTC
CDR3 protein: CASSLVSRDEQYF

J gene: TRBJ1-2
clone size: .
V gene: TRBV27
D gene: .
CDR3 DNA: TGTGCCAGCAGTTCCCGGGACGGATTAAACTATGGCTACACCTTC
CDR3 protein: CASSSRDGLNYGYTF

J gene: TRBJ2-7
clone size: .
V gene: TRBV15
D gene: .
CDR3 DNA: TGTGCCACCAGCTGGGTCGGGGGTGGAGAGCAGTACTTC
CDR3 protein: CATSWVGGGEQYF

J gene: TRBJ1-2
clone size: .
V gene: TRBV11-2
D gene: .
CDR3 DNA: TGTGCCAGCAGCTTAGGGGCAGGGATTAACTATGGCTACACCTTC
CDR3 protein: CASSLGAGINYGYTF

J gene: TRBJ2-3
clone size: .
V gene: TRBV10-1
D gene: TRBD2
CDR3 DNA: TGCGCCAGCAGTGAGTCGGCTAGCGGGAGTGGAACGCAGTATTTT
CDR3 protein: CASSESASGSGTQYF

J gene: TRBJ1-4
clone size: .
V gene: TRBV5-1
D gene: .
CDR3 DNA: TGCGCCAGCAGCTCCGACGGGGGGCGGTCGTTAAATGAAAAACTGTTTTTT
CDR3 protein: CASSSDGGRSLNEKLFF

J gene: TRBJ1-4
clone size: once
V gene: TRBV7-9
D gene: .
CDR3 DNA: TGTGCCAGCTGCTCGTGGGGGGACGACGAAAAACTGTTTTTT
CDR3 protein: CASCSWGDDEKLFF

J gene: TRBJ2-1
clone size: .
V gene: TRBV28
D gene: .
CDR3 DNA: TGTGCCACAGGGGGAGGTCGCGTTGAGCAGTTCTTC
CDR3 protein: CATGGGRVEQFF

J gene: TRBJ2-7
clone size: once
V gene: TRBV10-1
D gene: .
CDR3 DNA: TGCGCCAGCAGTGAGTTTAAGAATAACGAGCAGTACTTC
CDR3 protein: CASSEFKNNEQYF